This record covers a single T cell receptor beta chain. Its antigen is currently not known. There are no base qualities to consult, and no much larger clone falls within one base. The CDR3 numbers 14 residues from cysteine through phenylalanine. Only the CDR3 part of the read is kept: 42 bases, read in frame from the first base. The germline V gene sets CDR1 to SGHDT and CDR2 to YYEEEE. V is clipped by 0 bases and J by 3 bases, and the sequence between their germline boundaries is 10 bases long. The run used a 454 GS FLX Titanium. A previously published linear amplification protocol was used to build TCR libraries from around 500 ng of total RNA. The Roche/454 Genome Sequencer with Titanium chemistry was used for sequencing. As for the authors' bioinformatics: Around 78,000 rearranged TCR alpha transcripts were sequenced from about 5 of the healthy donors. Duplicate transcripts were removed, and each unique TCR clonotype was defined by its CDR3 junction following IMGT nomenclature. In R 2.13.0, logistic regression modeled CD4 versus CD8 status on V and J genes, adjusting for donor effects, with Bonferroni correction for multiple testing. The public reads were run again by TCRdb, first through fastp at Q25 and then through MiXCR, and only productive beta chains were kept. Records with the same CDR3 protein are collapsed into one entry carrying the most frequent genes and DNA. TCRdb, not the authors, supplied the V and J calls. This sample lists around 200,000 distinct CDR3 sequences; around three quarters were detected once. Together, the top ten hold about 2.3% of the sample.

The record originates from a study of healthy donors' naive CD4 and CD8 T cells (dated by TCRdb to about 2015). Regarding the study in general: Donors were selected to cover three age groups (20-25, 40-50 and 60-70 years, several each), with a mean age of approximately 44, and half of the donors were female. For TCR alpha, a new primer set covering all functional IMGT alpha gene variants was designed, and the rest of the protocol matched the beta-chain workflow. To examine how TCR variation is linked to lineage commitment, the study sequenced rearranged TCR alpha and beta chains from naive CD4+ and CD8+ T cells. Peripheral blood mononuclear cells were obtained from some 17 unrelated, healthy individuals. Donors were HLA-typed by sequencing at HLA-A, -B, -C, -DRB1, -DQB1 and -DPB1 using the SBTexcellerator protocol, an ABI3130xl analyzer and SBTengine software. General conclusions and limits of the study: Most V and J gene segments were reportedly biased between naive CD4+ and CD8+ cells, consistently across donors and independent of HLA genotype. Taken together, V genes, J genes and CDR3 charge appeared to account for about 12% of the variance in CD4/CD8 propensity, acting in a largely additive way. The study did not directly address possible repertoire bias arising from homeostatic proliferation of naive T cells. Because alpha and beta chains were sequenced in bulk and could not be paired, the effects of the two chains in combination were not assessed. In both chains, CD4+ lineage was linked to a positively charged CDR3, whereas CD8+ lineage was linked to a negatively charged CDR3.

Cells with a CD4+CD8-CD45RO-CD45RA+ profile were isolated by FACS and defined as naive CD4+ T cells, and those with a CD8+CD4-CD45RA+CD27bright profile were defined as naive CD8+ T cells. Sorting used antibodies against CD4 (RPA-T4), CD8 (SK1), CD27 (O323), CD45RA (HI100) and CD45RO (UCHL1). The chain couples TRBV5-6 to TRBJ2-7; the D gene is perhaps TRBD2, from 6 matching bases. The sequenced sample consisted of naive CD4+ and CD8+ T cells sorted from blood, pooled from several donors. This specimen's cell subset or site label, interpreted: FACS-sorted naive CD4+ (CD45RO-CD45RA+) and naive CD8+ (CD45RA+CD27bright) T cells. The sequence was collected from a pool of human donors in good health; the sample pools cells from several healthy donors. In nucleotides, the sequence is TGTGCCAGCAGCTTGGTAGGGAGGTTCTACGAGCAGTACTTC. It codes for CASSLVGRFYEQYF. Extended through the reference TRBV5-6 and TRBJ2-7 proteins, this CDR3 yields the full variable domain: DAGVTQSPTHLIKTRGQQVTLRCSPKSGHDTVSWYQQALGQGPQFIFQYYEEEERQRGNFPDRFSGHQFPNYSSELNVNALLLGDSALYLCASSLVGRFYEQYFGPGTRLTVT.